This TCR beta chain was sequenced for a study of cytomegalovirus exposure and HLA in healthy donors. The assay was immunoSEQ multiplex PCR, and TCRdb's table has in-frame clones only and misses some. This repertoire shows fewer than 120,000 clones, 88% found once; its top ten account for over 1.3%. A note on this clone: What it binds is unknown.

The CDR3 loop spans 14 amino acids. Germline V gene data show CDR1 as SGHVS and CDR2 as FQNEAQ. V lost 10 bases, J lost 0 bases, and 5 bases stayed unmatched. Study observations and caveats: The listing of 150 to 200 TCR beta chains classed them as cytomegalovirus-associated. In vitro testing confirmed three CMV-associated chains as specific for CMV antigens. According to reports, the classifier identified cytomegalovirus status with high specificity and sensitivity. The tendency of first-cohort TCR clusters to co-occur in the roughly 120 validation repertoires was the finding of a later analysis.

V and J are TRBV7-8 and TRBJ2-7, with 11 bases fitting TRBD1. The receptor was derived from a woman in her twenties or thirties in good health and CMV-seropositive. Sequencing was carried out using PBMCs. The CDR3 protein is CATGQGARSYEQYF. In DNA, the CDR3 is TGTGCCACCGGACAGGGGGCCCGCTCCTACGAGCAGTACTTC.